Only a few counts were recorded for the clone carrying this T cell receptor (beta chain). Its antigen is currently unknown. This entry is derived from a study of response to subunit inactivated influenza vaccine. Study-wide points: There was a suggestion from the authors that each seasonal influenza vaccination recruits few new T cells.

Germline values: CDR1 MNHEY, CDR2 SVGAGI. The CDR3 has 13 amino acids. Unmatched junction bases numbered 3, after V lost 2 bases and J lost 8 bases. TCRdb independently ran MiXCR on the RT-PCR reads; one entry per CDR3 protein. The sample has about 610,000 distinct CDR3 sequences, 13% to 15% seen once. The J gene is TRBJ2-1, the V gene TRBV6-5; 7 bases match TRBD1. The sequence was obtained from a man between 50 and 59 years old who received an inactivated influenza vaccine. The material was PBMCs from blood, obtained 12 days after vaccination. This CDR3 reads CASSYRQGYEQFF. In DNA, the CDR3 is TGTGCCAGCAGTTACCGACAGGGTTATGAGCAGTTCTTC.